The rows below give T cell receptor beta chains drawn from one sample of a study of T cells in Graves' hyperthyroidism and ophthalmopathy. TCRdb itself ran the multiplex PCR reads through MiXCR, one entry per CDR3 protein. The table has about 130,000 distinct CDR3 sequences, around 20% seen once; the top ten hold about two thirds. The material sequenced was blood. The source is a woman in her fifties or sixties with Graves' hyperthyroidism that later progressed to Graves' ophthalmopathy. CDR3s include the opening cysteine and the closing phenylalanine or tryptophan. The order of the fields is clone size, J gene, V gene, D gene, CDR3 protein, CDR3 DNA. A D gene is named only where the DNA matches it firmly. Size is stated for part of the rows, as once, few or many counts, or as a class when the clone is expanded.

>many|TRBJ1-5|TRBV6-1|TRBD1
CASRSGTAQPQHF
TGTGCCAGCAGGTCCGGGACAGCTCAGCCCCAGCATTTT
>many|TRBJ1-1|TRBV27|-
CASSLYRTSKNTEAFF
TGTGCCAGCAGTTTATATAGGACATCCAAGAACACTGAAGCTTTCTTT
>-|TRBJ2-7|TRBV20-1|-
CSARVGVGYEQYF
TGCAGTGCTAGAGTTGGGGTGGGCTACGAGCAGTACTTC
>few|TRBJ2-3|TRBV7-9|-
CASSLLLDTQYF
TGTGCCAGCAGCCTCCTCCTTGATACGCAGTATTTT
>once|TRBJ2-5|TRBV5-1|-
CASSLIAVQETQYF
TGCGCCAGCAGCTTGATAGCGGTCCAAGAGACCCAGTACTTC
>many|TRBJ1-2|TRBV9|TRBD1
CASSAGTGDGYTF
TGTGCCAGCAGCGCCGGGACAGGGGATGGCTACACCTTC
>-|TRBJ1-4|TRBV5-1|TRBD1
CASSLAQGNEKLFF
TGCGCCAGCAGCTTGGCACAGGGGAATGAAAAACTGTTTTTT
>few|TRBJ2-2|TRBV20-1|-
CSARLPGLPTGELFF
TGCAGTGCTAGACTGCCGGGCCTTCCCACCGGGGAGCTGTTTTTT
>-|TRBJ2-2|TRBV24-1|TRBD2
CATRGGRNTGELFF
TGTGCCACCAGGGGCGGGAGGAACACCGGGGAGCTGTTTTTT
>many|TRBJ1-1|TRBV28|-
CASSESAGKREAFF
TGTGCCAGCAGTGAGTCAGCAGGGAAACGTGAAGCTTTCTTT
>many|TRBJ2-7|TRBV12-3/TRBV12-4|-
CASSPRRVTEQYF
TGTGCCAGCAGTCCCAGGCGGGTAACCGAGCAGTACTTC
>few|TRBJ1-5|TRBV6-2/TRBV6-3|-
CASTQGLGPQHF
TGTGCCAGTACACAGGGCTTGGGGCCCCAGCATTTT
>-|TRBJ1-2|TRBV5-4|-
CASRPEGGHGYTF
TGTGCCAGCAGACCAGAAGGGGGGCATGGCTACACCTTC
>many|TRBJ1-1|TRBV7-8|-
CASSSNSGMNTEAFF
TGTGCCAGCAGCTCCAATTCCGGGATGAACACTGAAGCTTTCTTT
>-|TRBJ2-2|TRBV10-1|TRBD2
CASSAAGTSLTGELFF
TGCGCCAGCAGTGCCGCCGGGACTAGCCTAACCGGGGAGCTGTTTTTT
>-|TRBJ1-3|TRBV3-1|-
CASSQSVGNTIYF
TGTGCCAGCAGCCAATCGGTTGGAAACACCATATATTTT
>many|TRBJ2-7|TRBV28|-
CASSLDYRGRYEQYF
TGTGCCAGCAGTTTAGACTACCGGGGTCGTTACGAGCAGTACTTC
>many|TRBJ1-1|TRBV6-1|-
CASSYRRPNTEAFF
TGTGCCAGCAGTTATAGAAGGCCGAACACTGAAGCTTTCTTT
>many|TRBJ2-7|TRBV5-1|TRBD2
CASSLAGLLGEQYF
TGCGCCAGCAGCTTGGCGGGACTATTAGGCGAGCAGTACTTC
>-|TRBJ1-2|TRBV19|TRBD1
CASSLDRESGYTF
TGTGCCAGTAGTCTGGACAGGGAGAGTGGCTACACCTTC
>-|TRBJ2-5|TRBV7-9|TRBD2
CASSLESGSGETQYF
TGTGCCAGCAGCTTAGAAAGCGGGAGTGGAGAGACCCAGTACTTC
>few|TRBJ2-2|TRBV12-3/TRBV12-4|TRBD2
CASSLNGLAGTGELFF
TGTGCCAGCAGTTTAAATGGACTAGCGGGTACCGGGGAGCTGTTTTTT
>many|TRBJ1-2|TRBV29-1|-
CSVEDKGKGYGYTF
TGCAGCGTTGAAGATAAGGGAAAGGGCTATGGCTACACCTTC
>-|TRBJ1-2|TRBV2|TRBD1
CASSGQGARYGYTF
TGTGCCAGCAGTGGACAGGGGGCGAGGTATGGCTACACCTTC
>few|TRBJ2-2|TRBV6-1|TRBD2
CASGGLGGSPGELFF
TGTGCCAGCGGAGGGTTGGGCGGGAGCCCCGGGGAGCTGTTTTTT
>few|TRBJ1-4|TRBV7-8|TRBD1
CASSLGGTGVEKLFF
TGTGCCAGCAGCTTAGGAGGGACAGGGGTCGAAAAACTGTTTTTT
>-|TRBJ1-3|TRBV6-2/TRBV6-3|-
CASSLAQGNTIYF
TGTGCCAGCAGCCTAGCCCAGGGAAACACCATATATTTT
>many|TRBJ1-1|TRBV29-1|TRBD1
CSVRTGVTEAFF
TGCAGCGTTCGGACAGGTGTCACTGAAGCTTTCTTT
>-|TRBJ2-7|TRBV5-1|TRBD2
CASSPGTSGPYEQYF
TGCGCCAGCAGCCCCGGGACTAGCGGTCCCTACGAGCAGTACTTC
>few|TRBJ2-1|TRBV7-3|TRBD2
CASSWGGAGGSNEQFF
TGTGCCAGCAGTTGGGGGGGGGCGGGAGGAAGCAATGAGCAGTTCTTC
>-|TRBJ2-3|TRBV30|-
CAWSGTADTQYF
TGTGCCTGGAGTGGCACAGCAGATACGCAGTATTTT
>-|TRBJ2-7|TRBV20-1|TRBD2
CSALRQGTRLAGVSEQYF
TGCAGTGCTTTGCGACAGGGCACCAGGCTAGCGGGAGTTTCCGAGCAGTACTTC
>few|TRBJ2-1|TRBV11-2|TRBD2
CASSLAPLAGGEQFF
TGTGCCAGCAGCTTAGCCCCGCTAGCGGGAGGTGAGCAGTTCTTC
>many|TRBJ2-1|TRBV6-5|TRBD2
CASSYTLAGNYNEQFF
TGTGCCAGCAGTTACACACTAGCGGGTAACTACAATGAGCAGTTCTTC
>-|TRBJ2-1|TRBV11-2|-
CASSSRGGPYNEQFF
TGTGCCAGCAGCTCAAGGGGGGGCCCCTACAATGAGCAGTTCTTC
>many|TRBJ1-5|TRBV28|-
CASSKWDKGSPEPQHF
TGTGCCAGCAGCAAATGGGACAAGGGGTCTCCGGAGCCCCAGCATTTT
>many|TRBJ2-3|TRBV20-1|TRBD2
CSARWVAGLTDTQYF
TGCAGTGCTAGATGGGTAGCGGGGCTCACAGATACGCAGTATTTT
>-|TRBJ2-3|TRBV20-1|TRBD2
CSAPNSGSADTQYF
TGCAGTGCGCCAAATAGCGGGAGCGCAGATACGCAGTATTTT
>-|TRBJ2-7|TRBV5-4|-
CASSLDRVVYEQYF
TGTGCCAGCAGCTTGGATCGAGTAGTCTACGAGCAGTACTTC
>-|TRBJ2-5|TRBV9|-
CASSSRTHLGETQYF
TGTGCCAGCAGCAGTCGGACTCACCTGGGGGAGACCCAGTACTTC
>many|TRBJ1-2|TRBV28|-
CASRALRGYTF
TGTGCCAGCAGAGCCTTAAGAGGCTACACCTTC
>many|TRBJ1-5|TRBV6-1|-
CASTSPQGWQAYNQPQHF
TGTGCCAGCACCTCCCCACAAGGGTGGCAGGCCTACAATCAGCCCCAGCATTTT
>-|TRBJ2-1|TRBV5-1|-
CASTVMGRGLNEQFF
TGCGCCAGCACCGTTATGGGGAGGGGGCTAAATGAGCAGTTCTTC
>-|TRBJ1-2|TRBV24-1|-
CATSDLAGTPYTF
TGTGCCACCAGTGATTTGGCCGGGACACCCTACACCTTC
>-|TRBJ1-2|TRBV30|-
CAWSGQLGGYTF
TGTGCCTGGAGTGGACAGTTAGGAGGCTACACCTTC
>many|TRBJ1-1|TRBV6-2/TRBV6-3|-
CASRLNQGTEAFF
TGTGCCAGCAGGTTAAATCAAGGCACTGAAGCTTTCTTT
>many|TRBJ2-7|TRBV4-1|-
CASSQERSSYEQYF
TGCGCCAGCAGCCAAGAAAGGAGCTCCTACGAGCAGTACTTC
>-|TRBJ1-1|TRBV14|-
CASSGFRENTEAFF
TGTGCCAGCAGCGGGTTCAGGGAGAACACTGAAGCTTTCTTT
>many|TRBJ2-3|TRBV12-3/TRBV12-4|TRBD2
CASSLLGGADTQYF
TGTGCCAGCAGTTTATTGGGGGGGGCAGATACGCAGTATTTT
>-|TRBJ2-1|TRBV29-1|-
CSVVGGGVSEQFF
TGCAGCGTTGTTGGAGGGGGTGTTAGTGAGCAGTTCTTC
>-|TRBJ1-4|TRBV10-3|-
CAISRDQGGSEKLFF
TGTGCCATCAGTCGAGATCAGGGAGGGAGTGAAAAACTGTTTTTT
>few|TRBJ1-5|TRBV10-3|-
CAISGETGPSVRQHF
TGTGCCATCAGTGGCGAAACCGGGCCGTCGGTAAGACAGCATTTT
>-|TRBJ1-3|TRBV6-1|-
CASSSVGQNSRGNTIYF
TGTGCCAGCTCATCAGTGGGACAAAACTCTCGAGGAAACACCATATATTTT
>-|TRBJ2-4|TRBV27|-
CASSFGRGLAKNIQYF
TGTGCCAGCAGTTTTGGCAGGGGTTTAGCCAAAAACATTCAGTACTTC
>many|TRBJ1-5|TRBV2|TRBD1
CASKREGANGNQPQHF
TGTGCCAGCAAGAGGGAGGGGGCAAACGGCAATCAGCCCCAGCATTTT